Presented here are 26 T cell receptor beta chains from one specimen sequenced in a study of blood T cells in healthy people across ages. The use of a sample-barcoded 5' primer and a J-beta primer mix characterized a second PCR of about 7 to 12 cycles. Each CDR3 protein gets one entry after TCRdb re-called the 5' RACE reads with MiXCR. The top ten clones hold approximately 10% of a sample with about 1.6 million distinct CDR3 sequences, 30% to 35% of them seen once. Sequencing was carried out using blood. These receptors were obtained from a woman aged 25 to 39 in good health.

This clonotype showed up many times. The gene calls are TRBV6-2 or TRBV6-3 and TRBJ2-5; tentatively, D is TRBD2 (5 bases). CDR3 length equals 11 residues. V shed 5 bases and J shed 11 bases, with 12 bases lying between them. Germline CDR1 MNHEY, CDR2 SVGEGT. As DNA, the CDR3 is TGTGCCAGCAGTCGATCTTGGGAGCAGTACTTC. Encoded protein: CASSRSWEQYF.

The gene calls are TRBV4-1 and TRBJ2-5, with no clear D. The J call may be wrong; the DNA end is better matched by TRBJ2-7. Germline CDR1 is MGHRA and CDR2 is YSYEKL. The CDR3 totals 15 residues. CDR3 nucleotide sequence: TGCGCCAGCAGCCAACATCCTATTATAGCCGCCGAGCAGTACTTC. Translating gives CASSQHPIIAAEQYF.

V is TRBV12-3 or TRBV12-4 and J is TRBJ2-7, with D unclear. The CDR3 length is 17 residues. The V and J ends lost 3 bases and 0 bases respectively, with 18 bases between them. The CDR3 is CASSFRASWADSYEQYF. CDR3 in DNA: TGTGCCAGCAGTTTTAGGGCGTCGTGGGCAGACTCCTACGAGCAGTACTTC.

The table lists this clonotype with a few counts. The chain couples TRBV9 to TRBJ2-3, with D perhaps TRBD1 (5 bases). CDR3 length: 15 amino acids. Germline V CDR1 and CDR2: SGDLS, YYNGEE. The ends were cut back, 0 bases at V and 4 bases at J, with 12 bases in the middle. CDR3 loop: CASSVVAGPSDTQYF. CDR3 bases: TGTGCCAGCAGCGTAGTTGCAGGGCCATCAGATACGCAGTATTTT.

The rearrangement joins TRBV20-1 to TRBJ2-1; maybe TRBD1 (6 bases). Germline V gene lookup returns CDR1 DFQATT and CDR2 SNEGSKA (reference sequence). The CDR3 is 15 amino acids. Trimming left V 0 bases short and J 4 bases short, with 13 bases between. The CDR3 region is CSARESGQLYNEQFF. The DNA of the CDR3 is TGCAGTGCTAGAGAATCCGGACAGCTTTACAATGAGCAGTTCTTC.

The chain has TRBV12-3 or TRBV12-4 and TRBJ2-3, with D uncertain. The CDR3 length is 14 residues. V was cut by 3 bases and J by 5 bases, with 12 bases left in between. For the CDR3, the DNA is TGTGCCAGCAGTTTTGGCACCCTGGGAGATACGCAGTATTTT. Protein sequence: CASSFGTLGDTQYF.

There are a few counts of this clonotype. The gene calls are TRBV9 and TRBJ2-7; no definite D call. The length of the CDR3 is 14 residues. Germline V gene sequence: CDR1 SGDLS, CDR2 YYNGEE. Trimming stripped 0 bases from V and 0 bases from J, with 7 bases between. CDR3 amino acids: CASSVAESSYEQYF. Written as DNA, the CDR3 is TGTGCCAGCAGCGTAGCGGAGAGCTCCTACGAGCAGTACTTC.

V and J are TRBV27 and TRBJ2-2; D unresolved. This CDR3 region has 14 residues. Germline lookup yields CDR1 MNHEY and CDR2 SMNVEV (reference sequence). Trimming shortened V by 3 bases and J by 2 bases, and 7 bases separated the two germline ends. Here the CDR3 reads CASSFAQNTGELFF. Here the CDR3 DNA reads TGTGCCAGCAGTTTTGCCCAAAACACCGGGGAGCTGTTTTTT.

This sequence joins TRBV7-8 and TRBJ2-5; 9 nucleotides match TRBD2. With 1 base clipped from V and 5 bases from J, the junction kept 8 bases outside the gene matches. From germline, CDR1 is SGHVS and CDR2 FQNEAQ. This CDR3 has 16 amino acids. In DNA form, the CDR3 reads TGTGCCAGCAGCTTAGTAGCGGGAGTGCGTTATGAGACCCAGTACTTC. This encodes CASSLVAGVRYETQYF.

The CDR3 DNA sequence: TGCGCCAGCAGCTTGGACGGAGCGGGAGGTTACGAGCAGTACTTC. This gives the protein CASSLDGAGGYEQYF. The chain links TRBV5-1 to TRBJ2-5; 9 bases fit TRBD2. The better agreement between TRBJ2-7 and the DNA end casts doubt on the J call. Germline loops: CDR1 SGHRS, CDR2 YFSETQ. There are 15 residues in the CDR3.

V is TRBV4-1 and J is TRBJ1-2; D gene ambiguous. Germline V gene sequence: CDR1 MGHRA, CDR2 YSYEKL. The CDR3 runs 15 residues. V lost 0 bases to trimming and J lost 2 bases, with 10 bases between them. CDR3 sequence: CASSQDLPGNYGYTF. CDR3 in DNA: TGCGCCAGCAGCCAAGATCTACCAGGAAACTATGGCTACACCTTC.

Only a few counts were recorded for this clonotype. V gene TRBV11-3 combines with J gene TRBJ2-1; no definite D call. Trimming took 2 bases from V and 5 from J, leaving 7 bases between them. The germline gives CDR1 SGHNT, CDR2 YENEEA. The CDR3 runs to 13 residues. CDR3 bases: TGTGCCAGCAGCTTACAGGCACACAATGAGCAGTTCTTC. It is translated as CASSLQAHNEQFF.

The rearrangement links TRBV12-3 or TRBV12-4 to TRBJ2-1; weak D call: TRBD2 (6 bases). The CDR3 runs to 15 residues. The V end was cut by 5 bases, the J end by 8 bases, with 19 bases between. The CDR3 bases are TGTGCCAGCAGTACCCTACTAGCCGGTGGGGATGAGCAGTTCTTC. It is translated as CASSTLLAGGDEQFF.

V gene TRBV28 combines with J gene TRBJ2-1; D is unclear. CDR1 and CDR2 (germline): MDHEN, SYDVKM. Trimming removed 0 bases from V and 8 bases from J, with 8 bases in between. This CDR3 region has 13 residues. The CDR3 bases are TGTGCCAGCAGTTTATGGGCTGGGGATGAGCAGTTCTTC. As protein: CASSLWAGDEQFF. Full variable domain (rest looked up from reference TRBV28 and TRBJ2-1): DVKVTQSSRYLVKRTGEKVFLECVQDMDHENMFWYRQDPGLGLRLIYFSYDVKMKEKGDIPEGYSVSREKKERFSLILESASTNQTSMYLCASSLWAGDEQFFGPGTRLTVL.

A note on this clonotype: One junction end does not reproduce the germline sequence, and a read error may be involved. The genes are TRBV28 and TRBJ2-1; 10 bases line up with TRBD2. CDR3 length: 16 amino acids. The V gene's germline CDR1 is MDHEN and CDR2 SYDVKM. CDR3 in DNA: TGCGCCAGCAGTTTCGCTAGCGGGAGCCGACACAATGAGCAGTTCTTC. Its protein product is CASSFASGSRHNEQFF.

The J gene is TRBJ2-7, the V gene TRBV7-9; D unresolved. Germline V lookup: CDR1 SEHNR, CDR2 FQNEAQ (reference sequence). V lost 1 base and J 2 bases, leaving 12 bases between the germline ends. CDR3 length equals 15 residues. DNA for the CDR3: TGTGCCAGCAGCTTAGTAGAGCTTCGCCCCTACGAGCAGTACTTC. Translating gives CASSLVELRPYEQYF.

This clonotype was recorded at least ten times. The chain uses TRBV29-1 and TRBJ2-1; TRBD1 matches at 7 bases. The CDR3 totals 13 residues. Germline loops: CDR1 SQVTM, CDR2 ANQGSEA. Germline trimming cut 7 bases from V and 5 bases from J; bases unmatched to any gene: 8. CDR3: CSGLTGNHNEQFF. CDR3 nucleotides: TGCAGCGGATTGACAGGGAATCACAATGAGCAGTTCTTC.

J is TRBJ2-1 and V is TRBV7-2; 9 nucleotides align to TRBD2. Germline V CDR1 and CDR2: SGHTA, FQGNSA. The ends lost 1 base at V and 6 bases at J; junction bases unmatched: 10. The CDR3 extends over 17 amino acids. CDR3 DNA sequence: TGTGCCAGCAGCTTAGAGGCGCTGGGACTAGCATCCAATGAGCAGTTCTTC. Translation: CASSLEALGLASNEQFF.

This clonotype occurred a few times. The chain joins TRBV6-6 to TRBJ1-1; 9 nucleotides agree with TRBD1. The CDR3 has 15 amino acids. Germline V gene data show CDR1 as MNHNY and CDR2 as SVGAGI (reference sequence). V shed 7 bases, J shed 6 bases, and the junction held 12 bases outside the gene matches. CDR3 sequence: CASTNPGQGLPEAFF. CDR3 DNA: TGTGCCAGCACCAACCCGGGACAGGGTTTACCTGAAGCTTTCTTT.

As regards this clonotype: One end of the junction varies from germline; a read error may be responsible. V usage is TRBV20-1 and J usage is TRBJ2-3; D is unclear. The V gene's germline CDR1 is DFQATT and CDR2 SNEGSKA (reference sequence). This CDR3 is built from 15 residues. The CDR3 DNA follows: TGCGGTGCTAGAGAACAAGTTGTTAGCACAGATACGCAGTATTTT. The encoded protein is CGAREQVVSTDTQYF.

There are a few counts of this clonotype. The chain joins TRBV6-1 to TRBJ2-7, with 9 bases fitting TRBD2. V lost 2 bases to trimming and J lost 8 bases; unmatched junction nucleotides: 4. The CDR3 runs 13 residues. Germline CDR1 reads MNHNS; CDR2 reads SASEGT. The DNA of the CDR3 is TGTGCCAGCAGTGAACTAGCGGGGACGAAGCAGTACTTC. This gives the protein CASSELAGTKQYF.

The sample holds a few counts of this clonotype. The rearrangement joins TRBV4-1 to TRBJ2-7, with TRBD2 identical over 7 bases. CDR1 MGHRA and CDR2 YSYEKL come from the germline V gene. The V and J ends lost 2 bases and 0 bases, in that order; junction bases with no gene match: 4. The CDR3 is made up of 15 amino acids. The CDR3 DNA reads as TGCGCCAGCAGCCAATCCCTAGCGGACTCCTACGAGCAGTACTTC. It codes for CASSQSLADSYEQYF.

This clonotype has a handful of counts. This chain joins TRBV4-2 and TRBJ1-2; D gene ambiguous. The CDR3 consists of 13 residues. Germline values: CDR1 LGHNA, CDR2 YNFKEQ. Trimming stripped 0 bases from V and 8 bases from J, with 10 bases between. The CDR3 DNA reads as TGTGCCAGCAGCCAAGATGGGGTGTCGGGCTACACCTTC. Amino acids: CASSQDGVSGYTF.

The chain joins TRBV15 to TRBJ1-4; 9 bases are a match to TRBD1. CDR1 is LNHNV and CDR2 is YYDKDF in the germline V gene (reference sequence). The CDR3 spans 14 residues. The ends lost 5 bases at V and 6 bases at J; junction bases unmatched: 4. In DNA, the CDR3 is TGTGCCACCAGCCTGGACAGGGGAGATGAAAAACTGTTTTTT. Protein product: CATSLDRGDEKLFF.

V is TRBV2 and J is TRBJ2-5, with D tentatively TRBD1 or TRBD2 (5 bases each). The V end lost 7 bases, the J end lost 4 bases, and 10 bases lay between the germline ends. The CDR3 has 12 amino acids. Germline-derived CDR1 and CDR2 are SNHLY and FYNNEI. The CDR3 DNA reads TGTGCCAGCATGGGGGTTGGAGAGACCCAGTACTTC. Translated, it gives CASMGVGETQYF.

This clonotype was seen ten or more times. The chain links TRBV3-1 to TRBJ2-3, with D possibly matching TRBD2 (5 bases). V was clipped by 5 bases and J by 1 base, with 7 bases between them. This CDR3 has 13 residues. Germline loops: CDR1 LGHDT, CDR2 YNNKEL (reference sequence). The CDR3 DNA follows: TGTGCCAGCAGCTCGAGGGGCACAGATACGCAGTATTTT. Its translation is CASSSRGTDTQYF.